Here is one T cell receptor (beta chain) with its context. V lost 2 bases, J lost 5 bases, and 15 bases lay in between. Looked up from germline, CDR1 is MNHNS and CDR2 is SASEGT. CDR3 length: 15 residues. This entry is derived from a study of blood T cell repertoires in COVID-19. The data were produced by immunoSEQ multiplex PCR, yet TCRdb's version contains in-frame clones alone and is incomplete. The top ten clones hold around 4.5% of a sample with roughly 250,000 clones, approximately 85% of them seen once. V and J are TRBV6-1 and TRBJ1-2, with D uncertain. The specimen sequenced was PBMCs or T cells enriched from blood (not recorded which). The clonotype originates from a woman under 40 who had recovered from COVID-19. Here the CDR3 DNA reads TGTGCCAGCAGTGAAACCCGGCGGCAGCTATATGGCTACACCTTC. Translating gives CASSETRRQLYGYTF.